This T cell receptor beta chain was recovered during a study of cytomegalovirus exposure and HLA in healthy donors. Study outcomes and limitations: Some V segments could not be told apart, so they were left out, TRBV6-2 and TRBV6-3 among them. Clonal expansion, a later analysis showed, was greater in HLA-associated TCR beta chains than in equally common others.

To note about this clone: Its antigen remains unknown.

PCR amplification relied on 60 Vbeta primers (plus 13 Jbeta primers). Some clones are missing from TCRdb's copy, which holds only in-frame ones; the method was immunoSEQ multiplex PCR. The repertoire includes roughly 150,000 clones, roughly 88% of them detected once, and 1% to 1.5% sits in the top ten. CDR1 is PRHDT, CDR2 FYEKMQ, per germline (reference sequence). Trimming pared 0 bases from V and 2 bases from J, leaving 8 bases between. This CDR3 is 15 amino acids long. The clonotype comes from a boy aged 2 to 10 in good health and CMV-seronegative. The V call is TRBV13, the J call TRBJ2-1; maybe TRBD1 (6 bases). The sequencing input was PBMCs. CDR3 nucleotides: TGTGCCAGCAGCTTAGGACAGGGCCCCTACAATGAGCAGTTCTTC. Amino acid sequence: CASSLGQGPYNEQFF.